The present T cell receptor beta chain was sequenced within a study of cytomegalovirus exposure and HLA in healthy donors. Healthy donors of bone marrow made up the group. 13 Jbeta primers and 60 Vbeta primers were used for the PCR. Repertoires were generated with immunoSEQ multiplex PCR, while TCRdb's copy carries only in-frame clones and drops some. This table holds under 200,000 clones, more than 65% found once. Concerning this clone: The antigen is unknown.

Points from the study as a whole: TCR beta chain V- and J-gene trimming was linked, in a later analysis, to a missense variant in DCLRE1C. Later work found that TCR association rates differed between HLA loci; DRB1 had the most and HLA-C the fewest.

The clonotype was recovered from a woman in her thirties or forties in good health and CMV-seropositive. The sequenced sample was PBMCs.

Written as DNA, the CDR3 is TGTGCCAGCAGGACAGGGGGAGGTGAGCAGTTCTTC. It encodes CASRTGGGEQFF. The rearrangement links TRBV2 to TRBJ2-1; TRBD1 aligns across 9 bases. The CDR3 has 12 residues. V lost 6 bases, J lost 9 bases, and 3 bases stayed unmatched. Germline V CDR1 and CDR2: SNHLY, FYNNEI.